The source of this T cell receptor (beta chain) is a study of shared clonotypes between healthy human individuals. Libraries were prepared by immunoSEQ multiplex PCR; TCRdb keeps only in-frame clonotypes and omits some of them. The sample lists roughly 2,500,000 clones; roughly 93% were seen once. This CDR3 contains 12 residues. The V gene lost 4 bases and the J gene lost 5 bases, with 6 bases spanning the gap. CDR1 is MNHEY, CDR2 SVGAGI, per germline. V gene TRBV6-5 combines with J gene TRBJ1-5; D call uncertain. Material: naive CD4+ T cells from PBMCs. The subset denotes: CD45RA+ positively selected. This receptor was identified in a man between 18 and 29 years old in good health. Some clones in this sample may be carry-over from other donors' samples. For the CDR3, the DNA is TGTGCCAGCAGTTTCAGATATCAGCCCCAGCATTTT. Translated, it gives CASSFRYQPQHF.